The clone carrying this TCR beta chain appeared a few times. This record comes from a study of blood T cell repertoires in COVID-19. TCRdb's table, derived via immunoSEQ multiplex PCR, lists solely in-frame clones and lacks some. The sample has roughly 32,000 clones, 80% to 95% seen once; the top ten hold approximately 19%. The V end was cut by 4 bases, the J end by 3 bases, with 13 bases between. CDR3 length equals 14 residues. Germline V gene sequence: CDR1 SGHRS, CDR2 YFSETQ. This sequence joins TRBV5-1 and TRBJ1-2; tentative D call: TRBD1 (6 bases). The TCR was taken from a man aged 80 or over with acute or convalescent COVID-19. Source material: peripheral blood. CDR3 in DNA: TGCGCCAGCAGCGAACAGGGTTCTCACTATGGCTACACCTTC. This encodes CASSEQGSHYGYTF.